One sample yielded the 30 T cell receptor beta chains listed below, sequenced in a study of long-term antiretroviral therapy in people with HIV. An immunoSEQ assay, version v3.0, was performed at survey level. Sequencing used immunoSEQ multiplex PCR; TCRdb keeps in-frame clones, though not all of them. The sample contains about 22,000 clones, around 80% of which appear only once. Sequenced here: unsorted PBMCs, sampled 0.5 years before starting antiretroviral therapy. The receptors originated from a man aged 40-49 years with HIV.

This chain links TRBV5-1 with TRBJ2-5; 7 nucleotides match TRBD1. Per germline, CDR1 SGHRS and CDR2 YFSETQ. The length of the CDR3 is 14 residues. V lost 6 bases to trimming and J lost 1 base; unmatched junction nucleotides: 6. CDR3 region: CASTGGLAQETQYF. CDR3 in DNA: TGCGCCAGCACAGGGGGATTAGCCCAAGAGACCCAGTACTTC.

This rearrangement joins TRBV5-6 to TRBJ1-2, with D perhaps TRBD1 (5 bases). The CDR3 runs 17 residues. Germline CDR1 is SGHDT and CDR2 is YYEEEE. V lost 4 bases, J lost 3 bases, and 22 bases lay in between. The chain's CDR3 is CASSLWGVTTIYYGYTF. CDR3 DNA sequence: TGTGCCAGCAGCCTGTGGGGGGTAACGACGATCTACTATGGCTACACCTTC.

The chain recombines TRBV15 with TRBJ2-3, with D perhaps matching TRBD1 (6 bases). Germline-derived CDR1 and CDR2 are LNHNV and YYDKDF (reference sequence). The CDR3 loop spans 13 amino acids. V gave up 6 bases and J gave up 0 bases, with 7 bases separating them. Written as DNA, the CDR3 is TGTGCCACCAGGACAGGCAGCACAGATACGCAGTATTTT. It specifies CATRTGSTDTQYF.

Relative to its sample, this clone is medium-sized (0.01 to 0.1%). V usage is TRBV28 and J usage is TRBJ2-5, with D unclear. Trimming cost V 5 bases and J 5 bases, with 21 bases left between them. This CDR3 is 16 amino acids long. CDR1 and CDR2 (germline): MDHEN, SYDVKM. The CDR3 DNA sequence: TGTGCCAGCAGTCCCCAAGCTAGGGCTTGGATCGAGACCCAGTACTTC. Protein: CASSPQARAWIETQYF.

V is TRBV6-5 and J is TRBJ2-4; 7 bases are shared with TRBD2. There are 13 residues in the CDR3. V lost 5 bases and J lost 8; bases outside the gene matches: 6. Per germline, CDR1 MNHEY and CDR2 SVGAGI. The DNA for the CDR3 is TGTGCCAGCAGTGCGGGAGCTCTGGACATTCAGTACTTC. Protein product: CASSAGALDIQYF.

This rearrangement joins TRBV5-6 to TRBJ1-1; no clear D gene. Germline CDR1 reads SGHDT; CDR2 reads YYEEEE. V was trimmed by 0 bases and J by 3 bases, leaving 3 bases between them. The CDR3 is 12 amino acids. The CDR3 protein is CASSLEDTEAFF. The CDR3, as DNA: TGTGCCAGCAGCTTGGAGGACACTGAAGCTTTCTTT.

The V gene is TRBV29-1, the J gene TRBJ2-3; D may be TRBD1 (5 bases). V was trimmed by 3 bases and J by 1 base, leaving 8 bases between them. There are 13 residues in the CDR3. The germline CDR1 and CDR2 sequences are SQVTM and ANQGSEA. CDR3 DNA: TGCAGCGTTGACTCAGGGCGCACAGATACGCAGTATTTT. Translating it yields CSVDSGRTDTQYF.

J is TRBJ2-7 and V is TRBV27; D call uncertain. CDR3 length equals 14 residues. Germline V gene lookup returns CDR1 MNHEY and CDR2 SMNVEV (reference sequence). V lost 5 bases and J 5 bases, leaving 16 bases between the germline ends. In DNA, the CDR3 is TGTGCCAGCAGTCCGAAGCAGGTTCCCCACGAGCAGTACTTC. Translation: CASSPKQVPHEQYF.

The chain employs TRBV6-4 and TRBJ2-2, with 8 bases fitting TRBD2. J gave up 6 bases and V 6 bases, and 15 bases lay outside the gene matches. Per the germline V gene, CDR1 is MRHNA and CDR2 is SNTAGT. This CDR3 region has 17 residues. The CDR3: CASRKRWAGGAPGELFF. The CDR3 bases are TGTGCCAGCAGAAAGCGGTGGGCCGGGGGGGCCCCCGGGGAGCTGTTTTTT.

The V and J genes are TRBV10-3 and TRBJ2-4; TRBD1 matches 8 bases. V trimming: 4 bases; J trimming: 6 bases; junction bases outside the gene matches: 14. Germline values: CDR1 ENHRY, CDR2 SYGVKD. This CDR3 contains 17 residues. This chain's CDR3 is CAISGDRKGQGVNIQYF. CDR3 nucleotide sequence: TGTGCCATCAGTGGGGACCGTAAAGGACAGGGAGTAAACATTCAGTACTTC.

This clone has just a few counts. The CDR3: CASSLLSRGSYGYTF. The CDR3 nucleotides are TGTGCCAGCAGTTTACTGTCCCGCGGCTCCTATGGCTACACCTTC. The chain carries TRBV27 and TRBJ1-2; D gene uncertain. V lost 2 bases and J 4 bases, leaving 14 bases between the germline ends. Germline V lookup: CDR1 MNHEY, CDR2 SMNVEV (reference sequence). The CDR3 sequence is 15 residues long.

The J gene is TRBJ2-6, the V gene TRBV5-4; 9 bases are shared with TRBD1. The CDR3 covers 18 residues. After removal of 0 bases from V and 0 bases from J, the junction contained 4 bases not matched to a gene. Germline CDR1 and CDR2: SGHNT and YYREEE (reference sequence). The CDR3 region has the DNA TGTGCCAGCAGCTTGGGGGGGACAGGGACCTCTGGGGCCAACGTCCTGACTTTC. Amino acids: CASSLGGTGTSGANVLTF.

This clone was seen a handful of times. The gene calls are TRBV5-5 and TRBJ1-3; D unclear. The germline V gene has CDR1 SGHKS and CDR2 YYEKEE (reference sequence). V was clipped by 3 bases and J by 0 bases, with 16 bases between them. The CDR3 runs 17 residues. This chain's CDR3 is CASSSYSIPSSGNTIYF. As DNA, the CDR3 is TGTGCCAGCAGCTCCTACAGCATACCGAGCTCTGGAAACACCATATATTTT.

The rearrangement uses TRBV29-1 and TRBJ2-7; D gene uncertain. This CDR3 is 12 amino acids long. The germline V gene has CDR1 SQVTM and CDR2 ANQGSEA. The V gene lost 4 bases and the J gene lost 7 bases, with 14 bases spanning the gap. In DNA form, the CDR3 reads TGCAGCGTTGCCGGTGGAAATGTGGAGCAGTACTTC. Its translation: CSVAGGNVEQYF.

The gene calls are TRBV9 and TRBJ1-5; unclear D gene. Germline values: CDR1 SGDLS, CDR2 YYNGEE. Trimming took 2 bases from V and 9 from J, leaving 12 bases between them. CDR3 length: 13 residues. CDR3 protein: CASSVDSVGPQHF. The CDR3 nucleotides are TGTGCCAGCAGCGTGGATTCTGTAGGGCCCCAGCATTTT.

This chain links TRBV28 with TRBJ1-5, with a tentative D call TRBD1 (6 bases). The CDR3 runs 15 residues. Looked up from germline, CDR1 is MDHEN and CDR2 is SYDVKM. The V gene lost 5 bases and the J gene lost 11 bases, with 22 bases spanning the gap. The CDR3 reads CASSLRGLSLQSQHF. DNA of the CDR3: TGTGCCAGCAGTCTCCGGGGGCTCAGTCTCCAATCCCAGCATTTT.

The CDR3 DNA reads TGCGCCAGCAGCCCCCAGCCAGGGGAGGCCCGTTGGGAGCAGTACTTC. Translation: CASSPQPGEARWEQYF. The chain employs TRBV5-1 and TRBJ2-7, with D tentatively TRBD1 or TRBD2 (6 bases each). The CDR3 totals 16 residues. The V end was cut by 4 bases, the J end by 7 bases, with 24 bases between. Germline values: CDR1 SGHRS, CDR2 YFSETQ.

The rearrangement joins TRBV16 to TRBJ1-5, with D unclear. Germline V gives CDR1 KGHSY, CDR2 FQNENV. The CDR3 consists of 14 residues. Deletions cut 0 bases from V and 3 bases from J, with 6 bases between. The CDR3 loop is CASSQSEINQPQHF. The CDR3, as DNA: TGTGCCAGCAGCCAATCCGAGATCAATCAGCCCCAGCATTTT.

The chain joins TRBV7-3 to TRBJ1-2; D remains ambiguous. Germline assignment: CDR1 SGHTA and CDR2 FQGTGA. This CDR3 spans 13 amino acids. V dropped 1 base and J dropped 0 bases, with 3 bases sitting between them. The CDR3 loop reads CASSLRANYGYTF. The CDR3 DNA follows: TGTGCCAGCAGCTTAAGGGCTAACTATGGCTACACCTTC. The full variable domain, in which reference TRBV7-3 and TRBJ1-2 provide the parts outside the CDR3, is GAGVSQTPSNKVTEKGKYVELRCDPISGHTALYWYRQSLGQGPEFLIYFQGTGAADDSGLPNDRFFAVRPEGSVSTLKIQRTERGDSAVYLCASSLRANYGYTFGSGTRLTVV.

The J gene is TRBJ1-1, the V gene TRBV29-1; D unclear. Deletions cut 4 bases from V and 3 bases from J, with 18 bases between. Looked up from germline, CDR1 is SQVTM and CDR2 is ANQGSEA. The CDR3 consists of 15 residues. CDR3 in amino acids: CSVALPRSRDTEAFF. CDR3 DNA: TGCAGCGTTGCCCTGCCCCGAAGTAGGGACACTGAAGCTTTCTTT.

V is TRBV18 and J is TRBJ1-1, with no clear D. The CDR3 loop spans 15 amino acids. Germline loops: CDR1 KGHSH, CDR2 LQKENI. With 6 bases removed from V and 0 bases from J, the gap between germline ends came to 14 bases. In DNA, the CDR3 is TGTGCCAGCTCGACCACTACAAGCCTGAACACTGAAGCTTTCTTT. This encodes CASSTTTSLNTEAFF.

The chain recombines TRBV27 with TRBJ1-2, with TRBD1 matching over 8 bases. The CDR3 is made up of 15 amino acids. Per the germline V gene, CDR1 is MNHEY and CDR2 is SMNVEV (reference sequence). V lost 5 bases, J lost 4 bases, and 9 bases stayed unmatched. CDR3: CASSPRTGLVYGYTF. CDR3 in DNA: TGTGCCAGCAGTCCCCGGACAGGGCTCGTCTATGGCTACACCTTC.

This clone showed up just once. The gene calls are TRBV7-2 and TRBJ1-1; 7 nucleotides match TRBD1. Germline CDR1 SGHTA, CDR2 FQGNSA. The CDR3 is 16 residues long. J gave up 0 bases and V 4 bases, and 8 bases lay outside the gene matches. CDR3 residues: CASSSRDSFMNTEAFF. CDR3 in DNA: TGTGCCAGCAGCTCTCGGGACAGCTTCATGAACACTGAAGCTTTCTTT. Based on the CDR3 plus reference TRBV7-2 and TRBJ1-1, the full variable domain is GAGVSQSPSNKVTEKGKDVELRCDPISGHTALYWYRQSLGQGLEFLIYFQGNSAPDKSGLPSDRFSAERTGGSVSTLTIQRTQQEDSAVYLCASSSRDSFMNTEAFFGQGTRLTVV.

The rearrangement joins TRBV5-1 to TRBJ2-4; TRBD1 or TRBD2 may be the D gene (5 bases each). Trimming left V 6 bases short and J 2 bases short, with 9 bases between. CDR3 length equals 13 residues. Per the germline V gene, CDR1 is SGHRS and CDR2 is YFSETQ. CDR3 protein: CASNEGSKNIQYF. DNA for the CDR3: TGCGCCAGCAACGAGGGGTCCAAAAACATTCAGTACTTC.

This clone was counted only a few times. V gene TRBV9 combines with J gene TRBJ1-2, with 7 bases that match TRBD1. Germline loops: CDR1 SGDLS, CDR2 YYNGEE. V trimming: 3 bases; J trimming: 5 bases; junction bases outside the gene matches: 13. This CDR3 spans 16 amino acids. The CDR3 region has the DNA TGTGCCAGCAGCGCGACACTTCCGGGACAGAGTTATGGCTACACCTTC. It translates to CASSATLPGQSYGYTF.

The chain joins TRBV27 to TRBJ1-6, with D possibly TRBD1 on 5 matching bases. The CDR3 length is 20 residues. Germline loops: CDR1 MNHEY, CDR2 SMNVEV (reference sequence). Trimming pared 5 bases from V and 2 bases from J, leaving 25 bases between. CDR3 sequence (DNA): TGTGCCAGCAGTCCTTCCGGGACCCTATACGCTGAGCCCTATAATTCACCCCTCCACTTT. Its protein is CASSPSGTLYAEPYNSPLHF.

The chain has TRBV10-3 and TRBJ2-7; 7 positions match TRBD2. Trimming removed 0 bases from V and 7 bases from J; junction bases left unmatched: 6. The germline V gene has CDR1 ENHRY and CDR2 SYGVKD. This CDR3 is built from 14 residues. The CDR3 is CAISESFGGSEQYF. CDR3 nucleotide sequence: TGTGCCATCAGTGAGTCGTTCGGGGGGTCAGAGCAGTACTTC.

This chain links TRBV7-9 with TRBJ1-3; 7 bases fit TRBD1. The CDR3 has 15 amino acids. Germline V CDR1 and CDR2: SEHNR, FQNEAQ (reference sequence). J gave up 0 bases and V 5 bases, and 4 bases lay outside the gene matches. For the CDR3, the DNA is TGTGCCAGCAGCCCGGGACAGTTCTCTGGAAACACCATATATTTT. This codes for CASSPGQFSGNTIYF.

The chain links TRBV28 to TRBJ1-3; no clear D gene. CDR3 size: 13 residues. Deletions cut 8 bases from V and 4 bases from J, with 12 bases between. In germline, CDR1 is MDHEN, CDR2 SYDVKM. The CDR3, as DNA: TGTGCCAGCGGAACACTTACCGGAAACACCATATATTTT. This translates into CASGTLTGNTIYF.

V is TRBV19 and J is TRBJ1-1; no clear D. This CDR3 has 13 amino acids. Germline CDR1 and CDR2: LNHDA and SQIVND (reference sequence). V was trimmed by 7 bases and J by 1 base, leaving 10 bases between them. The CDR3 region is CASNFRRNTEAFF. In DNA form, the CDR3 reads TGTGCCAGTAATTTTAGAAGGAACACTGAAGCTTTCTTT.